This TCR beta chain was recovered during a study of identical twins listed by TCRdb under 2016. With regard to the full study: The study deep-sequenced TCR alpha and beta repertoires from monozygotic twins, unrelated adults of various ages and cord blood to test whether fetal clonotypes persist. Replicate twin experiments were performed at different times using different library preparation protocols to rule out contamination.

Receptors were amplified or captured by 5' RACE. Sequencing used an Illumina HiSeq 2000. Template switching added a universal primer binding site, and the final cDNA carried a unique molecular identifier that allowed TCR cDNA molecules to be counted accurately. Specific primers in the conserved constant-segment region were used to synthesize first-strand cDNA for TCR alpha and beta chains. To control for contamination, each cDNA library was double barcoded with a SMART-Mk sample barcode plus Illumina barcodes. TruSeq adapter sequences along with Illumina sample barcodes were introduced in two successive PCR steps. Sequencing of the TCR alpha and beta cDNA libraries was done on the Illumina HiSeq platform using custom primers. The original pipeline was this. MiGEC was used to process raw reads and extract unique molecular identifiers, and MiXCR was used to find CDR3 positions. Recombination models were inferred per individual with the repgenHMM and IGoR tools using an EM algorithm. The analysis of shared clonotypes was done with the tcR package in R, with sharing normalized by the product of cloneset sizes. Out-of-frame nonproductive sequences were analyzed to study raw recombination free of thymic and clonal selection effects. TCRdb ran its own pipeline on the public reads, namely fastp trimming at Q25 and MiXCR clone calling, and kept in-frame beta chains. Rows merge per CDR3 protein into single entries with the most common DNA and genes. For this entry, the V and J calls and clone size follow TCRdb and not the study's own pipeline. The sample contains around 1.7 million distinct CDR3 sequences, more than 30% of them found a single time. The leading ten clones occupy 0.25% to 0.3% of the sample.

This clonotype came up a few times. What antigen it recognizes has not been identified. No quality values exist for individual bases; no much larger clone is one base distant. Every donor in the study was a healthy Caucasian. Reading the germline V gene gives CDR1 SGHVS and CDR2 FNYEAQ. Compared with germline, V lacks 0 bases and J lacks 8 bases; bases without a gene match: 6. The CDR3 sequence holds 14 residues, the cysteine and phenylalanine included. The only DNA kept is the CDR3, 42 bases in frame from the first base. Broad study findings and their caveats: Compared with coincidental sharing between unrelated individuals, out-of-frame TCR alpha sequences shared between twins showed an excess of sequences with low generation probability. Fewer insertions were carried by abundant cord blood beta clonotypes; a weaker similar trend was observed in young adult naive repertoires, while no such trend was observed in memory repertoires. Excess twin sharing in beta out-of-frame sequences was weaker because fewer shared sequences lowered the signal-to-noise ratio. Recombination models systematically underestimated out-of-frame TCR alpha sharing in monozygotic twins but agreed with sharing between unrelated individuals. Because the same donors could not be followed over many years, the conclusions relied on cross-sectional statistical analysis. Zero-insertion analyses could be partly confounded by invariant T cells such as MAIT and iNKT, although diverse VJ usage argued against such confounding for most clonotypes.

Sequencing used cord blood. Recombination connected TRBV7-6 to TRBJ1-2, with 7 bases in between that match TRBD1. This sequence originates from a newborn girl in good health. The CDR3 reads CASSLAEGALGYTF. The DNA is TGTGCCAGCAGCTTAGCAGAGGGGGCGCTGGGCTACACCTTC.